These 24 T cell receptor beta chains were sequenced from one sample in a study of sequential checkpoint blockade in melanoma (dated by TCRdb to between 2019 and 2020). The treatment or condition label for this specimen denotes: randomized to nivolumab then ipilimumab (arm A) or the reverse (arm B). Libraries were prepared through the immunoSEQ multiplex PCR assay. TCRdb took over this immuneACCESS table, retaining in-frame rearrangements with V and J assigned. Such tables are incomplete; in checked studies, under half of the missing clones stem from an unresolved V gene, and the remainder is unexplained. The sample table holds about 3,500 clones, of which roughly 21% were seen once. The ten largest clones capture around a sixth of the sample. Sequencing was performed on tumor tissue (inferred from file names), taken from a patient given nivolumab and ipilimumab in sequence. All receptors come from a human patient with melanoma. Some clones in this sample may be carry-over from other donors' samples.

In nucleotides, the CDR3 is TGCGCCAGCAGCTCTGACAGGGTTGGCCAAGAGACCCAGTACTTC. As protein: CASSSDRVGQETQYF. The chain has TRBV5-1 and TRBJ2-5; TRBD1 aligns across 7 bases. Per the germline V gene, CDR1 is SGHRS and CDR2 is YFSETQ. With V trimmed by 3 bases and J by 1 base, 6 bases remained unmatched. The CDR3 consists of 15 residues.

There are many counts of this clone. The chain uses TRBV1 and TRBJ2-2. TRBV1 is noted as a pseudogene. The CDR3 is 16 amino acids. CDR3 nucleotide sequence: TGCGCCAGCAGCCGGGATCAGGGACGTTTCACCGGGGAGCTGTTTTTT. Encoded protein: CASSRDQGRFTGELFF.

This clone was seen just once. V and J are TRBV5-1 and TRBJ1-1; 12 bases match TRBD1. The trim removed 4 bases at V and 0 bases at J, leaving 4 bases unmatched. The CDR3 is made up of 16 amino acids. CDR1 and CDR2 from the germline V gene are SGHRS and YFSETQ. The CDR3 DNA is TGCGCCAGCAGCAAGGGACAGGGGGCGCTGAACACTGAAGCTTTCTTT. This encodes CASSKGQGALNTEAFF. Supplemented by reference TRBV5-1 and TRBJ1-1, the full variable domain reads KAGVTQTPRYLIKTRGQQVTLSCSPISGHRSVSWYQQTPGQGLQFLFEYFSETQRNKGNFPGRFSGRQFSNSRSEMNVSTLELGDSALYLCASSKGQGALNTEAFFGQGTRLTVV.

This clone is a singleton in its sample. The CDR3 nucleotides read TGTGCCTGGAGTGTAACGCGGGGGGGCACAGATACGCAGTATTTT. Amino acid sequence: CAWSVTRGGTDTQYF. V usage is TRBV30 and J usage is TRBJ2-3; 8 bases fit TRBD2. V shed 0 bases, J shed 1 base, and the junction held 3 bases outside the gene matches. Germline V gives CDR1 GTSNPN, CDR2 SVGIG (reference sequence). CDR3 length: 15 amino acids.

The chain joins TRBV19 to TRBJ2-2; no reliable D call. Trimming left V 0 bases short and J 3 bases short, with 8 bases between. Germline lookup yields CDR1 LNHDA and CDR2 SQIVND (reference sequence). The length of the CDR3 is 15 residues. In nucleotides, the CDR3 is TGTGCCAGTAGTATAGAGGCGCGCTACACCGGGGAGCTGTTTTTT. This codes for CASSIEARYTGELFF. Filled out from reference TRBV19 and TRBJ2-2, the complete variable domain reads DGGITQSPKYLFRKEGQNVTLSCEQNLNHDAMYWYRQDPGQGLRLIYYSQIVNDFQKGDIAEGYSVSREKKESFPLTVTSAQKNPTAFYLCASSIEARYTGELFFGEGSRLTVL.

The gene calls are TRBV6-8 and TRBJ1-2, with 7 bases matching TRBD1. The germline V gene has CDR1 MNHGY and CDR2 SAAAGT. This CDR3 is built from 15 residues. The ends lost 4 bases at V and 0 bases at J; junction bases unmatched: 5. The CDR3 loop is CASSFTTGTNYGYTF. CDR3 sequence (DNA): TGTGCCAGCAGTTTTACGACAGGGACTAACTATGGCTACACCTTC.

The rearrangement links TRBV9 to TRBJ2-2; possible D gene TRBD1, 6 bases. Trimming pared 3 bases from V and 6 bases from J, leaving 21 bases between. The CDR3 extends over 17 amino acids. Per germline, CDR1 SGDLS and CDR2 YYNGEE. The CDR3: CASSALSGQTSSGELFF. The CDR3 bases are TGTGCCAGCAGCGCTCTCTCAGGACAGACGAGTTCCGGGGAGCTGTTTTTT.

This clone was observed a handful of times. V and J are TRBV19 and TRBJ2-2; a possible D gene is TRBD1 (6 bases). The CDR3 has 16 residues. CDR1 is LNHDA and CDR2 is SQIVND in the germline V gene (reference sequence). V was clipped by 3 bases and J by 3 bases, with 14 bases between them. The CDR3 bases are TGTGCCAGTAGTATTAAGCCAGGGGTGGACACCGGGGAGCTGTTTTTT. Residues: CASSIKPGVDTGELFF.

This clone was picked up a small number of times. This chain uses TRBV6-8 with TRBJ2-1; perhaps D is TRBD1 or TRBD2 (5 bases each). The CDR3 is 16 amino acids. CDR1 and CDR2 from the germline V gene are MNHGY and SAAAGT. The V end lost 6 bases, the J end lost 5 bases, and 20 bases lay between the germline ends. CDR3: CASSQNWGPLNNEQFF. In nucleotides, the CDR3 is TGTGCCAGCAGCCAGAATTGGGGACCCCTAAACAATGAGCAGTTCTTC.

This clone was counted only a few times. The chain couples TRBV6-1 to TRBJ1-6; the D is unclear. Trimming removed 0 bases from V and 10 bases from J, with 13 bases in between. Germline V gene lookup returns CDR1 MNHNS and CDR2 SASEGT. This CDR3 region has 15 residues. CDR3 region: CASSEADGAGSPLHF. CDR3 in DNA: TGTGCCAGCAGTGAAGCGGACGGAGCAGGCTCACCCCTCCACTTT.

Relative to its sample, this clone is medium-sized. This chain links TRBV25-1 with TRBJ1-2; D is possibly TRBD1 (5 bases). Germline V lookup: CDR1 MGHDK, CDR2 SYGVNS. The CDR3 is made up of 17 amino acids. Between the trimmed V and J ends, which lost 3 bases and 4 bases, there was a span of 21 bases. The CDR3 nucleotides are TGTGCCAGCAGTGAGGCTTCTGGGGGTGCGGGATTCTATGGCTACACCTTC. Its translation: CASSEASGGAGFYGYTF.

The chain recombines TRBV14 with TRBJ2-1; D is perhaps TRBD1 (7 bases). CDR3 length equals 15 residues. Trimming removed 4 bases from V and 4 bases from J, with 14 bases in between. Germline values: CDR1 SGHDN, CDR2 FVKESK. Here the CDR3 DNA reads TGTGCCAGCAGCCCCAGGGGGGCGCTTTACAATGAGCAGTTCTTC. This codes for CASSPRGALYNEQFF.

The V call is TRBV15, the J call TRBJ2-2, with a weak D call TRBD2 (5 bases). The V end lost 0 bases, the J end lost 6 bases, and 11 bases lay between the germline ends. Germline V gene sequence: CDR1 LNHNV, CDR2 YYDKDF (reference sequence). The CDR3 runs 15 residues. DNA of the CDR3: TGTGCCACCAGCAGAGATTTGGGAGCGTCCGGGGAGCTGTTTTTT. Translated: CATSRDLGASGELFF.

CDR3 coding DNA: TGTGCCAGCAGCGTACGGGTTCGGCCCTACGAGCAGTACTTC. Amino acids: CASSVRVRPYEQYF. V and J are TRBV11-3 and TRBJ2-7, with D unclear. The CDR3 is made up of 14 amino acids. The germline V gene has CDR1 SGHNT and CDR2 YENEEA. V lost 5 bases, J lost 2 bases, and 13 bases lay in between.

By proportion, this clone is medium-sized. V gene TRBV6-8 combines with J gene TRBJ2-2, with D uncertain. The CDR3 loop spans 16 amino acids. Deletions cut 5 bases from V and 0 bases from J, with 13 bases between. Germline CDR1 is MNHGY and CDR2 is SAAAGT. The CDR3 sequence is CASSETLSANTGELFF. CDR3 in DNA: TGTGCCAGCAGTGAGACGCTGAGCGCGAACACCGGGGAGCTGTTTTTT.

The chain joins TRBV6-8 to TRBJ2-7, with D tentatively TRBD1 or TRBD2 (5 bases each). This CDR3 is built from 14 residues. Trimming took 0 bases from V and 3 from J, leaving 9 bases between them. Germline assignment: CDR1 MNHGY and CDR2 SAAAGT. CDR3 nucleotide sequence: TGTGCCAGCAGTTACTCGGGACGCGACTACGAGCAGTACTTC. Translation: CASSYSGRDYEQYF.

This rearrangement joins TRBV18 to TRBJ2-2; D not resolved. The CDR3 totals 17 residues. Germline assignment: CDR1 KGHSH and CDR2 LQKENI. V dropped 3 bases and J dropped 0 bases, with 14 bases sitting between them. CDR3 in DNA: TGTGCCAGCTCACCGGGGATGGGCTTAGCGAACACCGGGGAGCTGTTTTTT. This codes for CASSPGMGLANTGELFF.

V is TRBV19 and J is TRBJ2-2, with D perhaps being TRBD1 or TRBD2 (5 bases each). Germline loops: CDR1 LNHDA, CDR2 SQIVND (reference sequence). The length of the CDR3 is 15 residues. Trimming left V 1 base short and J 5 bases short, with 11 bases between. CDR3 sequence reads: CASSIGGTGTGELFF. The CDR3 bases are TGTGCCAGTAGTATAGGGGGGACGGGAACCGGGGAGCTGTTTTTT.

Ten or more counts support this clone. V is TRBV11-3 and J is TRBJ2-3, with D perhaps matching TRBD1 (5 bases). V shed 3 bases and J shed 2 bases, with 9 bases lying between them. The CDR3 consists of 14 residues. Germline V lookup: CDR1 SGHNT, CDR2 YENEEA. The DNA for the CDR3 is TGTGCCAGCAGCTTGGCAGGGTTCACAGATACGCAGTATTTT. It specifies CASSLAGFTDTQYF. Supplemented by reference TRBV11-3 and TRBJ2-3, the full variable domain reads EAGVVQSPRYKIIEKKQPVAFWCNPISGHNTLYWYLQNLGQGPELLIRYENEEAVDDSQLPKDRFSAERLKGVDSTLKIQPAELGDSAVYLCASSLAGFTDTQYFGPGTRLTVL.

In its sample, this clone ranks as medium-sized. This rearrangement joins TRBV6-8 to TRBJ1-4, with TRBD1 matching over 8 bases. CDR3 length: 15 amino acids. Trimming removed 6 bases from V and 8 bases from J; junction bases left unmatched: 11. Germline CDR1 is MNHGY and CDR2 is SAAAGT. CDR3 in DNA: TGTGCCAGCAGACCCACCGGGACAGGTGGGGAAAAACTGTTTTTT. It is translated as CASRPTGTGGEKLFF.

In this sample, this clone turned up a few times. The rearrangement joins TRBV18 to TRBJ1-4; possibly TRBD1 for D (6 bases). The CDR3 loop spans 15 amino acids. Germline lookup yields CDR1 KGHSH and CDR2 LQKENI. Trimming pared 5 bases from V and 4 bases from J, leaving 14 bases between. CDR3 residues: CASSLQGTINEKLFF. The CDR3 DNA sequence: TGTGCCAGCTCATTACAGGGAACCATTAATGAAAAACTGTTTTTT.

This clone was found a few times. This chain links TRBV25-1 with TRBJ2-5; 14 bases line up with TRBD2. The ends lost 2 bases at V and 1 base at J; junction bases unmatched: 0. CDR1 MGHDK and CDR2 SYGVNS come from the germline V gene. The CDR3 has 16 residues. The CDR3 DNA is TGTGCCAGCAGTGAAGGACTAGCGGGGGGCCAAGAGACCCAGTACTTC. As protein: CASSEGLAGGQETQYF.

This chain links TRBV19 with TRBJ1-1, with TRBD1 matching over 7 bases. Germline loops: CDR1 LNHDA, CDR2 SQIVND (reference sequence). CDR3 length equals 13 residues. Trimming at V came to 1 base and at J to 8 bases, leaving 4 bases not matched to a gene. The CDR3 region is CASSIGNRGEAFF. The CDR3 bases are TGTGCCAGTAGTATAGGGAACAGGGGCGAAGCTTTCTTT.

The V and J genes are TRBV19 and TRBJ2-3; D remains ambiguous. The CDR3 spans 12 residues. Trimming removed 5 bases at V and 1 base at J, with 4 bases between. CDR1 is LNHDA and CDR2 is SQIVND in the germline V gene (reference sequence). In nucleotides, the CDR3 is TGTGCCAGTAGTGAACGCACAGATACGCAGTATTTT. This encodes CASSERTDTQYF.